The source of this T cell receptor beta chain is a study of cytomegalovirus exposure and HLA in healthy donors. PCR employed 60 Vbeta and 13 Jbeta primers. TCRdb's copy holds only in-frame clones and misses some; the assay was immunoSEQ multiplex PCR. In total, the table holds some 130,000 clones. The CDR3 totals 16 residues. Germline values: CDR1 SGHRS, CDR2 YFSETQ. V lost 0 bases to trimming and J lost 0 bases, with 10 bases between them. Note on this clone: Its matching antigen is unknown.

Study outcomes and limitations: Donors were assumed by presence/absence analyses to have roughly uniform sequencing depth. In an earlier analysis, productive rearrangement rates for most beta V segments clustered near 87% or 30%. In vitro experiments confirmed that three CMV-associated chains were specific for CMV antigens.

The sequence was collected from a man aged 18 to 30 in good health and CMV-seronegative. The sample taken for sequencing was PBMCs. The chain employs TRBV5-1 and TRBJ1-5; a possible D gene is TRBD1 (5 bases). As DNA, the CDR3 is TGCGCCAGCAGCTTGGGGCCCGACAGTAGCAATCAGCCCCAGCATTTT. Residues: CASSLGPDSSNQPQHF.